The 16 T cell receptor beta chains below come from one sample, sequenced in a study of blood T cells in healthy people across ages. Then a second PCR, running about 6 to 12 cycles, was carried out with a sample-barcoded 5' primer and a J-beta primer mix. TCRdb recomputed calls from the 5' RACE reads with MiXCR, one row per CDR3 protein. The repertoire holds approximately 600,000 distinct CDR3 sequences, with roughly 58% as singletons. The sequenced material came from blood. The receptors were sampled from a man between 60 and 75 years old in good health.

The chain carries TRBV12-3 or TRBV12-4 and TRBJ2-4; D is ambiguous. This CDR3 region has 15 residues. The V end lost 6 bases, the J end lost 1 base, and 13 bases lay between the germline ends. The CDR3 here is CASRPPGTAKNIQYF. In DNA, the CDR3 is TGTGCCAGCAGACCGCCCGGCACGGCCAAAAACATTCAGTACTTC.

The V and J genes are TRBV18 and TRBJ2-3; a possible D gene is TRBD2 (6 bases). Trimming left V 6 bases short and J 6 bases short, with 19 bases between. Germline lookup yields CDR1 KGHSH and CDR2 LQKENI. This CDR3 region has 15 residues. The CDR3 loop reads CASSGMEGRQDTQYF. The DNA of the CDR3 is TGTGCCAGCTCGGGAATGGAGGGCAGACAGGATACGCAGTATTTT.

The V gene is TRBV6-1, the J gene TRBJ2-7; TRBD1 matches 12 bases. Germline V gene lookup returns CDR1 MNHNS and CDR2 SASEGT. This CDR3 contains 16 residues. Trimming removed 0 bases from V and 6 bases from J; junction bases left unmatched: 6. The chain's CDR3 is CASSEAVGQGASEQYF. The CDR3 DNA follows: TGTGCCAGCAGTGAAGCGGTGGGACAGGGGGCCAGCGAGCAGTACTTC.

The chain has TRBV4-1 and TRBJ1-2, with D possibly being TRBD1 (6 bases). The CDR3 is 15 amino acids. The V end was cut by 3 bases, the J end by 0 bases, with 11 bases between. Germline V gives CDR1 MGHRA, CDR2 YSYEKL. In DNA form, the CDR3 reads TGCGCCAGCAGCCATTACAGGGCCGCTAACTATGGCTACACCTTC. It codes for CASSHYRAANYGYTF.

This chain uses TRBV5-1 with TRBJ2-1; no definite D call. CDR3 length: 10 residues. Germline CDR1 is SGHRS and CDR2 is YFSETQ. V was trimmed by 0 bases and J by 15 bases, leaving 7 bases between them. The CDR3 here is CASSLGPGFF. CDR3 bases: TGCGCCAGCAGCTTGGGTCCAGGGTTCTTC.

The V call is TRBV18, the J call TRBJ1-2, with 8 nucleotides matching TRBD1. The CDR3 runs 15 residues. The germline CDR1 and CDR2 sequences are KGHSH and LQKENI. V lost 3 bases to trimming and J lost 4 bases; unmatched junction nucleotides: 7. Here the CDR3 DNA reads TGTGCCAGCTCACCGGTGGACAGGGCAAGCTATGGCTACACCTTC. Encoded protein: CASSPVDRASYGYTF.

This chain links TRBV21-1 with TRBJ2-1; the table's D call TRBD1 went unverified against the DNA. TRBV21-1 is deemed a pseudogene. The CDR3 loop spans 13 amino acids. CDR3 residues: CASGGQGCNEQFF. The CDR3, as DNA: TGTGCCAGCGGAGGACAGGGATGTAATGAGCAGTTCTTC.

This clonotype has more than one count but fewer than ten. The chain recombines TRBV12-3 or TRBV12-4 with TRBJ2-7; 9 bases are shared with TRBD1. J lost 4 bases, V lost 6 bases, and 13 bases had no gene match. This CDR3 has 16 residues. The CDR3 region is CASRKQGAREVYEQYF. The DNA for the CDR3 is TGTGCCAGCAGAAAACAGGGGGCACGGGAAGTTTACGAGCAGTACTTC.

The chain couples TRBV7-9 to TRBJ2-7; D gene uncertain. Trimming took off 4 bases at V and 7 bases at J, with 17 bases between the two ends. CDR1 SEHNR and CDR2 FQNEAQ come from the germline V gene (reference sequence). This CDR3 spans 14 amino acids. CDR3 nucleotides: TGTGCCAGCAGCTCAGACAACTCCTACAATGAGCAGTACTTC. Protein product: CASSSDNSYNEQYF.

This clonotype was seen only a few times. V is TRBV10-3 and J is TRBJ2-5; D not certain. Per germline, CDR1 ENHRY and CDR2 SYGVKD. CDR3 length: 16 residues. V was trimmed by 0 bases and J by 1 base, leaving 12 bases between them. CDR3 nucleotides: TGTGCCATCAGTGAGTCTGCAGTGATCTCCCAAGAGACCCAGTACTTC. It is translated as CAISESAVISQETQYF.

The chain joins TRBV7-9 to TRBJ2-3, with unresolved D. The germline V gene has CDR1 SEHNR and CDR2 FQNEAQ (reference sequence). Trimming stripped 3 bases from V and 7 bases from J, with 11 bases between. This CDR3 spans 13 amino acids. Written as DNA, the CDR3 is TGTGCCAGCAGCTTCGCCCTCGGTTATACGCAGTATTTT. Amino acid sequence: CASSFALGYTQYF.

V gene TRBV2 combines with J gene TRBJ1-1, with D tentatively TRBD1 (5 bases). This CDR3 comprises 14 residues. V was shortened by 4 bases and J by 3 bases, with 12 bases between the two germline ends. From germline, CDR1 is SNHLY and CDR2 FYNNEI. In DNA, the CDR3 is TGTGCCAGCAGTGGGATGGGGGGGGACACTGAAGCTTTCTTT. Encoded protein: CASSGMGGDTEAFF. The full variable domain, completed using reference TRBV2 and TRBJ1-1, is EPEVTQTPSHQVTQMGQEVILRCVPISNHLYFYWYRQILGQKVEFLVSFYNNEISEKSEIFDDQFSVERPDGSNFTLKIRSTKLEDSAMYFCASSGMGGDTEAFFGQGTRLTVV.

This sequence joins TRBV5-1 and TRBJ2-1; no clear D gene. This CDR3 has 12 amino acids. The V end was cut by 1 base, the J end by 9 bases, with 8 bases between. The germline gives CDR1 SGHRS, CDR2 YFSETQ. The CDR3 loop is CASSLYQSEQFF. CDR3 bases: TGCGCCAGCAGCTTGTATCAGAGTGAGCAGTTCTTC.

The V call is TRBV4-1, the J call TRBJ2-2; D is undetermined. Trimming shortened V by 5 bases and J by 3 bases, and 13 bases separated the two germline ends. The germline gives CDR1 MGHRA, CDR2 YSYEKL. The CDR3 is 15 amino acids. The CDR3 nucleotides are TGCGCCAGCAGCACAACAAGGATACACACCGGGGAGCTGTTTTTT. Encoded protein: CASSTTRIHTGELFF.

The chain couples TRBV6-5 to TRBJ1-1; weak D call: TRBD1 (6 bases). Germline assignment: CDR1 MNHEY and CDR2 SVGAGI. The CDR3 is 12 residues long. Trimming left V 5 bases short and J 7 bases short, with 11 bases between. The CDR3 here is CASSSTGFEAFF. Written as DNA, the CDR3 is TGTGCCAGCAGTAGTACAGGGTTTGAAGCTTTCTTT.

The chain has TRBV20-1 and TRBJ2-3; 9 bases agree with TRBD1. Trimming cost V 6 bases and J 2 bases; bases outside gene matches: 9. The germline V gene encodes CDR1 DFQATT and CDR2 SNEGSKA (reference sequence). The CDR3 consists of 15 residues. The CDR3 loop is CSAPGQGLSTDTQYF. The DNA for the CDR3 is TGCAGTGCCCCGGGACAGGGATTATCCACAGATACGCAGTATTTT.